This T cell receptor (beta chain) was captured in a study of T cell responses to AZD1222 COVID-19 vaccine. Assay used: immunoSEQ multiplex PCR; TCRdb lists only in-frame clones, some missing. The sample has approximately 120,000 clones; roughly nine tenths are singletons. This TCR was sampled from an adult who received the AZD1222 COVID-19 vaccine. Sequences were derived from peripheral blood, sampled 28 days after the second AZD1222 dose.

This chain's CDR3 is CASSQGGTDTQYF. In DNA, the CDR3 is TGTGCCAGCAGCCAGGGGGGGACAGATACGCAGTATTTT. This chain uses TRBV9 with TRBJ2-3; the D call may be TRBD1 or TRBD2 (7 bases each). V gave up 4 bases and J gave up 3 bases, with 9 bases separating them. The CDR3 is 13 residues long. Germline V lookup: CDR1 SGDLS, CDR2 YYNGEE.